This is a list of T cell receptor beta chains from one sample in a study of cytomegalovirus exposure and HLA in healthy donors. Libraries were prepared by immunoSEQ multiplex PCR; TCRdb keeps only in-frame clonotypes and omits some of them. The sample has 160,000 or so clones, 80% to 85% seen once. The sequenced sample was PBMCs. The origin of the receptors is a woman between 18 and 30 years old in good health and CMV-seronegative. Both conserved end residues are part of each CDR3. A D gene is named only where the DNA matches it firmly. A row's size may be missing; if present it is once, few, many or a size class.

j_call,d_call,v_call,clone_size,cdr3_nt,cdr3_aa
TRBJ1-1,-,TRBV11-3,-,TGTGCCAGCAGCCCGATGGGGGGGAACACTGAAGCTTTCTTT,CASSPMGGNTEAFF
TRBJ1-6,-,TRBV4-1,-,TGCGCCAGCAGCCAAGAAACAGTCATTAATTCACCCCTCCACTTT,CASSQETVINSPLHF
TRBJ2-7,-,TRBV28,-,TGTGCCAGCAGTCTTAGCTCCTACGAGCAGTACTTC,CASSLSSYEQYF
TRBJ1-2,TRBD1,TRBV12-5,-,TGTGCTAGTGGTTTGTTGACAGGGACTGCCGACACCTTC,CASGLLTGTADTF
TRBJ2-2,TRBD1,TRBV2,-,TGTGCCAGCGGACAGGGACTTTCCGGGGAGCTGTTTTTT,CASGQGLSGELFF
TRBJ2-3,TRBD1,TRBV7-7,-,TGTGCTAGCAGCAAAACAGGGGGTCGTAGAACAGATACGCAGTATTTT,CASSKTGGRRTDTQYF
TRBJ1-3,-,TRBV5-6,-,TGTGCCAGCAGCTTTTCAAGCAGGCCCTCTGGAAACACCATATATTTT,CASSFSSRPSGNTIYF
TRBJ2-1,-,TRBV2,-,TGTGCCAGCAGAAACAACAGGGAAAGCGGTGAGCAGTTCTTC,CASRNNRESGEQFF
TRBJ1-1,-,TRBV5-1,-,TGCGCCAGCAGCTACAACCCAGGTCAGAACACTGAAGCTTTCTTT,CASSYNPGQNTEAFF
TRBJ1-6,-,TRBV6-5,once,TGTGCCAGCAGTTACACCCCCGCCAGGCTGAATTCACCCCTCCACTTT,CASSYTPARLNSPLHF
TRBJ2-1,TRBD1,TRBV5-1,-,TGCGCCAGCAGCCGAGAGACAGGGGGCTCAATCAATGAGCAGTTCTTC,CASSRETGGSINEQFF
TRBJ1-3,-,TRBV2,-,TGTGCCAGCAGCTTCTCTGGAAACACCATATATTTT,CASSFSGNTIYF
TRBJ1-5,TRBD1,TRBV19,-,TGTGCCAGTAGTATAGATCCATTAGGGGGCGGCGAAAGCAATCAGCCCCAGCATTTT,CASSIDPLGGGESNQPQHF
TRBJ1-5,-,TRBV19,few,TGTGCCAGTAGACTCGGGACACCGGGCAATCAGCCCCAGCATTTT,CASRLGTPGNQPQHF
TRBJ1-2,TRBD1,TRBV5-4,-,TGTGCCAGCAGCCTGGCCGGGACAGGGGTTAACACTGGCTACACCTTC,CASSLAGTGVNTGYTF
TRBJ2-5,TRBD2,TRBV5-1,once,TGCGCCAGCAGCCAGCGGGGGATTCGTGAGGAGACCCAGTACTTC,CASSQRGIREETQYF
TRBJ2-7,-,TRBV14,-,TGTGCCAGCAGCCAAGGAGGGACCCGGAGGGACGAGCAGTACTTC,CASSQGGTRRDEQYF
TRBJ1-2,-,TRBV7-2,-,TGTGCCAGCAGCTTTCTGAGCCTCTATGGCTACACCTTC,CASSFLSLYGYTF
TRBJ2-3,-,TRBV11-2,-,TGTGCCAGCAGACCAACCCCTGGGCAGAACACAGATACGCAGTATTTT,CASRPTPGQNTDTQYF
TRBJ2-2,TRBD2,TRBV27,few,TGTGCCAGCAGGTCTAGGACTAGCGAAGTTACGGGGGAGCTGTTTTTT,CASRSRTSEVTGELFF
TRBJ1-1,TRBD1,TRBV4-1,-,TGCGCCAGCAGCCGACAGGGTGAAGCTTTCTTT,CASSRQGEAFF
TRBJ1-1,-,TRBV9,-,TGTGCCAGCAGCGTCACTCCCCGAGGTGGCACTGAAGCTTTCTTT,CASSVTPRGGTEAFF
TRBJ1-2,TRBD1,TRBV7-9,-,TGTGCCAGCAGCCTCCCCAGATTCGGGACAGGGGGCAATGGCTACACCTTC,CASSLPRFGTGGNGYTF
TRBJ2-7,TRBD1,TRBV10-1,-,TGCGCCAGCAGTGACGGGACAGGGGGTGACGAGCAGTACTTC,CASSDGTGGDEQYF
TRBJ2-3,-,TRBV19,-,TGTGCCAGTAGTAGAGGAAGGGGGGATACGCAGTATTTT,CASSRGRGDTQYF
TRBJ2-5,-,TRBV9,few,TGTGCCAGCAGCGTAGACAGGGAGGAGACCCAGTACTTC,CASSVDREETQYF
TRBJ1-1,-,TRBV14,-,TGTGCCAGCAGCCAAGGGCAGTATTGGAACACTGAAGCTTTCTTT,CASSQGQYWNTEAFF
TRBJ2-7,-,TRBV20-1,-,TGCAGTGCTAGAGATAACTACGAGCAGTACTTC,CSARDNYEQYF
TRBJ1-5,-,TRBV6-5,-,TGTGCCAGCAGCATCCGGAATCAGCCCCAGCATTTT,CASSIRNQPQHF
TRBJ2-7,-,TRBV5-1,few,TGCGCCAGCAGCTCTTCCTACGAGCAGTACTTC,CASSSSYEQYF
TRBJ2-7,-,TRBV2,-,TGTGCCAGCAGTGAAATAAACCGGGAGCAGTACTTC,CASSEINREQYF
TRBJ2-1,-,TRBV6-1,-,TGTGCCAGCTCATTCGGTTACAATGAGCAGTTCTTC,CASSFGYNEQFF
TRBJ1-2,-,TRBV6-5,few,TGTGCCAGCAGTTACTCACCGGGGAAGAGGTCTCGCTACACCTTC,CASSYSPGKRSRYTF
TRBJ1-2,-,TRBV19,-,TGTGCCAGTATCGAATTAGGGCGGGGCGGTGGCTATGGCTACACCTTC,CASIELGRGGGYGYTF
TRBJ2-5,TRBD2,TRBV5-4,-,TGTGCCAGCAGCTTGGTTAGCGGGGGAAAAGAGACCCAGTACTTC,CASSLVSGGKETQYF
TRBJ2-5,-,TRBV18,once,TGTGCCAGCTCACCCCAAGGTGGGGGGCAAGAGACCCAGTACTTC,CASSPQGGGQETQYF
TRBJ1-1,-,TRBV5-6,-,TGTGCCAGCAGCTTGGCCTCGAACACTGAAGCTTTCTTT,CASSLASNTEAFF
TRBJ2-7,-,TRBV27,-,TGTGCCAGCAGTTTATTCTATGCCTACGAGCAGTACTTC,CASSLFYAYEQYF
TRBJ1-2,TRBD1,TRBV5-1,-,TGCGCCAGCAGCATTTCGACAGGGGGGAGTGGCTACACCTTC,CASSISTGGSGYTF
TRBJ1-2,-,TRBV5-1,-,TGCGCCAGCAGCTCCTTAACAAACTATGGCTACACCTTC,CASSSLTNYGYTF
TRBJ1-2,TRBD1,TRBV5-1,-,TGCGCCAGCAGCTTGTTAGCCCCAGGGGGCTTGTCCTTTGGCTACACCTTC,CASSLLAPGGLSFGYTF
TRBJ2-7,TRBD1,TRBV5-1,-,TGCGCCAGCAGCTCGGGACAGAAATACGAGCAGTACTTC,CASSSGQKYEQYF
TRBJ1-5,-,TRBV19,-,TGTGCCAGTAGTCCCCACAGGGAAGGCGAGCCCCAGCATTTT,CASSPHREGEPQHF
TRBJ2-7,-,TRBV5-1,-,TGCGCCAGCAGCTTGGCCTTAGGGGTTTCGGACGAGCAGTACTTC,CASSLALGVSDEQYF
TRBJ1-5,-,TRBV25-1,-,TGTGCCAGCAGTGAGCCTTGGCTCGATCAGCCCCAGCATTTT,CASSEPWLDQPQHF
TRBJ1-6,TRBD1,TRBV10-1,-,TGCGCCACCGTGGACAGGCTGGATTCACCCCTCCACTTT,CATVDRLDSPLHF
TRBJ1-3,-,TRBV29-1,-,TGCAGCGTCACCCGCGGGACCGCGAGCTCTGGAAACACCATATATTTT,CSVTRGTASSGNTIYF
TRBJ1-1,-,TRBV6-1,once,TGTGCCAGCAAGGGGGACCCGAACACTGAAGCTTTCTTT,CASKGDPNTEAFF
TRBJ1-1,-,TRBV5-1,-,TGCGCCAGCAGCTTAGGTGGGCGGGCTCTGAACACTGAAGCTTTCTTT,CASSLGGRALNTEAFF
TRBJ2-1,-,TRBV28,-,TGTGCCAGCAGTCCCAGGGCCTCCTACAATGAGCAGTTCTTC,CASSPRASYNEQFF